A single sample gave rise to the 5 T cell receptor beta chains below, sequenced in a study of shared clonotypes between healthy human individuals. Method: immunoSEQ multiplex PCR; TCRdb's copy keeps in-frame clones and lacks some. This table holds over a million clones, approximately 98% found once. Sequenced input: naive CD4+ T cells sorted from blood. Subset: CD45RA+ positively selected. These receptors were collected from a man between 25 and 39 years old in good health.

With regard to this clone: The sample carries other DNA sequences with the same CDR3. In DNA, the CDR3 is TGCGCCAGCGGTGAAGAGACCCAGTACTTC. Protein: CASGEETQYF. V and J are TRBV5-1 and TRBJ2-5; D is unclear. The V and J ends lost 7 bases and 3 bases respectively, with 4 bases between them. The CDR3 sequence is 10 residues long. The germline V gene encodes CDR1 SGHRS and CDR2 YFSETQ.

The gene calls are TRBV19 and TRBJ1-5, with 7 bases that match TRBD1. J was trimmed by 4 bases and V by 6 bases; bases with no gene match: 9. Germline assignment: CDR1 LNHDA and CDR2 SQIVND (reference sequence). The CDR3 has 15 amino acids. The CDR3 sequence is CASRRDRDHNQPQHF. CDR3 sequence (DNA): TGTGCCAGTAGAAGAGACAGGGATCATAATCAGCCCCAGCATTTT.

The J gene is TRBJ2-2, the V gene TRBV7-6, with D perhaps given as TRBD1 or TRBD2 (6 bases each). The CDR3 runs to 16 residues. V shed 1 base and J shed 6 bases, with 15 bases lying between them. From germline, CDR1 is SGHVS and CDR2 FNYEAQ. The CDR3 loop reads CASSLVGGLPAGELFF. CDR3 bases: TGTGCCAGCAGCTTAGTGGGGGGCCTCCCAGCCGGGGAGCTGTTTTTT.

DNA of the CDR3: TGTGCCAGCAGTCTCCAGAGACAGGGATCCTACGAGCAGTACTTC. Translated, it gives CASSLQRQGSYEQYF. This rearrangement joins TRBV6-9 to TRBJ2-7, with 7 bases matching TRBD1. J gave up 1 base and V 5 bases, and 8 bases lay outside the gene matches. Germline CDR1 and CDR2: MNHGY and SVAAGI. The CDR3 contains 15 residues.

The rearrangement links TRBV5-1 to TRBJ2-5, with D possibly TRBD2 on 5 matching bases. This CDR3 contains 16 residues. Trimming cost V 0 bases and J 2 bases, with 14 bases left between them. Germline-derived CDR1 and CDR2 are SGHRS and YFSETQ. The CDR3 sequence is CASSLVTGSVQETQYF. CDR3 sequence (DNA): TGCGCCAGCAGCTTGGTTACGGGATCGGTTCAAGAGACCCAGTACTTC. Full variable domain (missing parts from reference TRBV5-1 and TRBJ2-5): KAGVTQTPRYLIKTRGQQVTLSCSPISGHRSVSWYQQTPGQGLQFLFEYFSETQRNKGNFPGRFSGRQFSNSRSEMNVSTLELGDSALYLCASSLVTGSVQETQYFGPGTRLLVL.